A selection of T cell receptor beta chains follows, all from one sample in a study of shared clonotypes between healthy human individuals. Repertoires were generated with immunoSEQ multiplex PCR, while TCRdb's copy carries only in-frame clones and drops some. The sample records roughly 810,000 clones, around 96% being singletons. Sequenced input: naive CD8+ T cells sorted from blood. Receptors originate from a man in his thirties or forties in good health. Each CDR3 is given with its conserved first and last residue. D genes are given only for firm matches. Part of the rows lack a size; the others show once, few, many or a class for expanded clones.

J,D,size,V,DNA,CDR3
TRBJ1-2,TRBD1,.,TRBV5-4,TGTGCCAGCAGCTTTCAGGGGGTGAATGGCTACACCTTC,CASSFQGVNGYTF
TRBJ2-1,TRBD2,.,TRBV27,TGTGCCAGCAGCTCGGGACTAGCGGGACTCAATGAGCAGTTCTTC,CASSSGLAGLNEQFF
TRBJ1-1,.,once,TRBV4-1,TGCGCCAGCAGCCAAGGCCCAGGATTGAACACTGAAGCTTTCTTT,CASSQGPGLNTEAFF
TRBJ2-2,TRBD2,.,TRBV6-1,TGTGCCAGGCCGGGAGGGGAACCCGGGGAGCTGTTTTTT,CARPGGEPGELFF
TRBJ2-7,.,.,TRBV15,TGTGCCACCAGTTCCGGCAGGGCCTACGAGCAGTACTTC,CATSSGRAYEQYF
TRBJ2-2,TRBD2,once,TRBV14,TGTGCCAGCAGTCGAAATAAGGCGGGAGGCAGCGGGGAGCTGTTTTTT,CASSRNKAGGSGELFF
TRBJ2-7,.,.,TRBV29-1,TGCAGCGTTGAAAATCAAGGCCACGAGCAGTACTTC,CSVENQGHEQYF
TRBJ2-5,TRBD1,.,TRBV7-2,TGTGCCAGCAGCCCCTACAGGGGAGAGACCCAGTACTTC,CASSPYRGETQYF
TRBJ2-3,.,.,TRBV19,TGTGCCAGTAGTATTTTGGACGGAGCAGATACGCAGTATTTT,CASSILDGADTQYF
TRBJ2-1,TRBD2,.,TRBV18,TGTGCCAGCTCACCAGACGCAAGGACTAGCGGGAGCAATGAGCAGTTCTTC,CASSPDARTSGSNEQFF
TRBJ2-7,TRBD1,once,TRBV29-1,TGCAGCGTTGCTGGGGACAGGGGCTACGAGCAGTACTTC,CSVAGDRGYEQYF
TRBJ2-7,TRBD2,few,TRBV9,TGTGCCAGCAGCGGAATAGCGGGGACCTACGAGCAGTACTTC,CASSGIAGTYEQYF
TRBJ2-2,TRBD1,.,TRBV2,TGTGCCAGCAGACCGGGACAGGGTGCCGGGGAGCTGTTTTTT,CASRPGQGAGELFF
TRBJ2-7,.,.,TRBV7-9,TGTGCCAGCCGACGGGGCACCGAGCAGTACTTC,CASRRGTEQYF
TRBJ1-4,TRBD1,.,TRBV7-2,TGTGCCAGCAGCTTCCCGACAGGGGAACTGTTTTTT,CASSFPTGELFF
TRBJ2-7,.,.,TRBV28,TGTGCCAGCAGTTTGGGGCTCGGCTCGAGCTCCTACGAGCAGTACTTC,CASSLGLGSSSYEQYF
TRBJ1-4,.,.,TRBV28,TGTGCCAGCAGTTTGGGGTACAGGAACCCAACTAATGAAAAACTGTTTTTT,CASSLGYRNPTNEKLFF
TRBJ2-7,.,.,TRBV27,TGTGCCAGCAGCCTGACAATTTCAGCCTCCTACGAGCAGTACTTC,CASSLTISASYEQYF
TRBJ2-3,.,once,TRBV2,TGTGCCTTTCGTTACCGGGACCGAAGCACAGATACGCAGTATTTT,CAFRYRDRSTDTQYF
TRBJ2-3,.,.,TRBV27,TGTGCCAGCAGCCCTCCCGGGACTCGTCTGACAGATACGCAGTATTTT,CASSPPGTRLTDTQYF
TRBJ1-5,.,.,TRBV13,TGTGCCAGCAGCCTAGGTCCAGGGGTGGATCAGCCCCAGCATTTT,CASSLGPGVDQPQHF
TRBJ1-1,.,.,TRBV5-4,TGTGCCAGCAGCTTGAACTCCCCCACTGAAGCTTTCTTT,CASSLNSPTEAFF
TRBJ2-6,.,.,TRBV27,TGTGCCAGCCGCAAGGGGATTTTAGGCTCTGGGGCCAACGTCCTGACTTTC,CASRKGILGSGANVLTF
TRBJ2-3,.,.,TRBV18,TGTGCCAGCTCACCACCGATGGATACGCAGTATTTT,CASSPPMDTQYF
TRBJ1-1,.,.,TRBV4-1,TGCGCCAGCAGCCAAGCGGGGGGCTTTGAAGCTTTCTTT,CASSQAGGFEAFF
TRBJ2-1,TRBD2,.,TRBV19,TGTGCCAGTAGTATCCTACTAGCGCCTTACAATGAGCAGTTCTTC,CASSILLAPYNEQFF